This record covers a single TCR beta chain. What it binds is unknown. Using a J-beta primer mix together with a sample-barcoded 5' primer, a second PCR was run for roughly 6 to 12 cycles. Samples each returned at least 3 million CDR3-containing paired-end reads. Using its own MiXCR run on the 5' RACE reads, TCRdb lists one record per CDR3 protein. Found here are more than 700,000 distinct CDR3 sequences, 50% to 65% of them singletons; the top ten hold approximately 40%. Trimming cost V 5 bases and J 5 bases, with 10 bases left between them. There are 12 residues in the CDR3. In germline, CDR1 is MDHEN, CDR2 SYDVKM. The sample originates from a study of blood T cells in healthy people across ages. The study's findings and limits: The donors' CMV status was not determined, possibly confounding changes in expanded clonotypes. Diversity of TCR beta correlated strongly with naive T cell percentage. Long-lived donors carried more naive CD4+ cells and greater diversity than aged donors.

Sequenced material: blood. The clonotype originates from an elderly man in good health. This chain joins TRBV28 and TRBJ2-7, with D unclear. CDR3 loop: CASSPLWDEQYF. CDR3 bases: TGTGCCAGCAGTCCGCTCTGGGACGAGCAGTACTTC.